This T cell receptor (beta chain) was recovered during a study of shared clonotypes between healthy human individuals (dated by TCRdb to the early 2020s). Describing the broader study: A couple of women and three men aged 18 to 49 years were included in the cohort. For each donor, CD4 naive and CD4 memory were each given three plates, CD8 naive was given two plates, and CD8 memory was given one plate. To estimate repertoire size and how much clonotype sharing occurs between individuals, the study deeply sequenced the blood TCR repertoires of 4 to 6 healthy adults. Different laboratories and diverse techniques were used to prepare libraries and sequence TCR repertoires, to increase sequencing depth and limit assay-specific biases. Leukapheresis yielded between about 0.9 and 10 billion PBMCs per donor.

From the germline V gene, CDR1 is SGHNT and CDR2 is YENEEA. A distance of 11 bases separates the germline ends of V and J, which lose 2 bases and 4 bases respectively. The CDR3 has 14 amino acids, counting the end cysteine and phenylalanine. Only CDR3 DNA remains: 42 bases, in frame from the first base. Turning to this clone: Which antigen it targets is not known. It has no much larger one-base neighbor in the sample; base qualities were not kept.

The donors were healthy, HIV-negative adults with no recently reported acute infections or vaccinations. Every donor was a Caucasian adult living in Nashville, Tennessee, USA. Magnetic negative selection was used to enrich CD4+ T cells, after which naive cells were positively selected on CD45RA and the negative fraction became the memory subset. Blood was obtained by leukapheresis, after which PBMCs were separated by Ficoll-Histopaque density gradient centrifugation and cryopreserved in liquid nitrogen vapor phase. Analytical flow cytometry was used to check the purity and quantity of each magnetically sorted T cell population. From each sorted fraction, genomic DNA was isolated and quantified by UV absorbance on a Nanodrop 2000c. Using the deep immunoSEQ assay, TCR CDR3 regions were amplified from genomic DNA by multiplex PCR. Extracted genomic DNA from each cell subset was spread evenly across all wells of several immunoSEQ 96-well plates, with each plate serving as a replicate. For sorted subsets, 150 to 250 ng of genomic DNA, equivalent to about 30,000 T cell genomes, went into each replicate PCR. Purified libraries were measured with a Qubit 3.0 fluorometer, size-checked on a Bioanalyzer 2100, and measured again with the KAPA Library Quantification kit. Every immunoSEQ 96-well plate was sequenced on a dedicated single-read 150-cycle Illumina NextSeq 550 flow cell. Processing in the source paper ran as follows. Because the immunoSEQ output held only junctional sequences and lacked quality scores, the filtering could not match the filtering applied to full-length reads. Sequences were annotated with PyIR, a Python wrapper for IgBLAST v1.9, using IMGT germline references to assign V/J genes and CDR3. Reads were filtered out if the reads had weak V/J assignments (E-value above 1e-6), no CDR3, stop codons, out-of-frame junctions, or ambiguous translated residues. A V3J clonotype was defined by an identical inferred V gene, J gene, and CDR3 amino acid sequence. Percentage overlap between repertoires was calculated by dividing the number of shared unique clonotypes by the size of the smaller repertoire. Three approaches were used to assess repertoire richness: RTK rarefaction, the Chao1 estimator, and Recon v2.1 estimates of unobserved clonotypes. For all TCRbeta clonotypes obtained by the gDNA method from a few donors, generation probabilities were computed with OLGA. The clones in this table, taken by TCRdb from immuneACCESS, are in-frame only. Not every clone is retained; where verified, under half of the shortfall comes from an unresolved V gene, and the cause of the rest is unknown. V and J calls and clone size are copied from that table; D and trimming were computed from the DNA. The sample profile shows fewer than 200,000 clones; 80% to 95% of them were found once. Around 0.067% of the sample is taken by the ten largest.

Study-wide conclusions, independent of this receptor: Sampling was restricted to blood, and TCR repertoires in tissues likely differ from the TCR repertoires found in blood. Compared with non-shared clonotypes, clonotypes shared by all four sorted-subset donors had higher generation probabilities. When several donors were compared, the shared fraction of clonotypes was about 5.5% for naive CD4, roughly 3.3% for naive CD8, 2% to 2.5% for memory CD4, and 0.4% for memory CD8. Rarefaction of sorted-subset datasets indicated incomplete sequencing despite the large sequencing depth. Based on pairwise subsampling, the degree of clonotype sharing among donors was expected to be affected by sequencing depth. The genetic and exposure-history diversity represented was limited by the small number of donors. Naive subsets generally had larger estimated clonotype richness than memory subsets did.

The TCR comes from a woman in her thirties in good health. The rearrangement combines TRBV11-3 with TRBJ2-5, with no confident D gene call. Sequenced: naive CD4+ T cells sorted from blood. Taken with the paper, the label for cell subset or site translates to: CD45RA+ positively selected. The CDR3 reads as follows: CASSLKRKGETQYF. The bases are TGTGCCAGCAGCTTAAAAAGAAAGGGAGAGACCCAGTACTTC.